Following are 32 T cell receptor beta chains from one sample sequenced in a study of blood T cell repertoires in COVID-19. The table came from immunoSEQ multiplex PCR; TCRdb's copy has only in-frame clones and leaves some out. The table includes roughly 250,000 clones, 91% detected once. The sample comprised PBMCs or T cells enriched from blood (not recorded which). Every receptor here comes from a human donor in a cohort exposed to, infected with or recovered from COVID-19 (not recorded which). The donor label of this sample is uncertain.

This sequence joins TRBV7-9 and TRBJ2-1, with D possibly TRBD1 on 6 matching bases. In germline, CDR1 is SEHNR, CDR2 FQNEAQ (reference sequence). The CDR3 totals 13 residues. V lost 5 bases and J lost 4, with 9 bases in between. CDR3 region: CASSIGQYNEQFF. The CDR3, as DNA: TGTGCCAGCAGCATTGGACAGTACAATGAGCAGTTCTTC.

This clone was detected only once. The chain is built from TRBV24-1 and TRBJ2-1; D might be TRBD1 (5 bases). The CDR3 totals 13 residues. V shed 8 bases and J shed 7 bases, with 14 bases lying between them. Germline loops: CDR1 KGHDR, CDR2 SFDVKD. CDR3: CATNQGLGNEQFF. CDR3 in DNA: TGTGCCACCAACCAGGGTTTAGGTAATGAGCAGTTCTTC.

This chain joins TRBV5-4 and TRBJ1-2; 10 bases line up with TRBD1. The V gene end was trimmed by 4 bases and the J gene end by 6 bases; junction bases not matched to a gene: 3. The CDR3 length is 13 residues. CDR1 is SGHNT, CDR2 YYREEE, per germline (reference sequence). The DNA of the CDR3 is TGTGCCAGCAGCGAGGACAGGGGGAATGGCTACACCTTC. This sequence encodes CASSEDRGNGYTF.

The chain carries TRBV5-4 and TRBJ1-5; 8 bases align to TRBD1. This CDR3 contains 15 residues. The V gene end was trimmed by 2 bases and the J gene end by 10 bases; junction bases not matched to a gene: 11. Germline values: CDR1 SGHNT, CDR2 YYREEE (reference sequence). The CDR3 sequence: CASSFRGQHPLPQHF. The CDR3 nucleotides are TGTGCCAGCAGCTTCAGGGGGCAACACCCCCTTCCCCAGCATTTT.

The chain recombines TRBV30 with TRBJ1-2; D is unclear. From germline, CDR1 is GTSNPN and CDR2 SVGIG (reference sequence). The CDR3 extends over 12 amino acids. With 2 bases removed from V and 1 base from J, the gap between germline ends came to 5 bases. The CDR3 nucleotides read TGTGCCTGGAGTCCACTTAACTATGGCTACACCTTC. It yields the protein CAWSPLNYGYTF.

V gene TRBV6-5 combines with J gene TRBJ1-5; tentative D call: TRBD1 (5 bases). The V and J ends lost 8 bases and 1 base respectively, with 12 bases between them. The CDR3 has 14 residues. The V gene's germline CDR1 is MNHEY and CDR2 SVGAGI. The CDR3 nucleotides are TGTGCCAGCTCCCAGGGTTACAGCAATCAGCCCCAGCATTTT. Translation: CASSQGYSNQPQHF.

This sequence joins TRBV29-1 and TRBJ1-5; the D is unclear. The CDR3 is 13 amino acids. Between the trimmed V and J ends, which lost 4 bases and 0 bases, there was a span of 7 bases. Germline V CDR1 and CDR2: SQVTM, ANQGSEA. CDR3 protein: CSVGRDSNQPQHF. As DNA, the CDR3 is TGCAGCGTTGGACGGGATAGCAATCAGCCCCAGCATTTT.

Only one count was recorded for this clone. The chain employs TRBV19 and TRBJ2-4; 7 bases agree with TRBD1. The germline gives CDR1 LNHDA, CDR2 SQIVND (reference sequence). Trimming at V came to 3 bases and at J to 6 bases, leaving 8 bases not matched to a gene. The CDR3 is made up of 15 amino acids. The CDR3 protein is CASSIPPGQSNIQYF. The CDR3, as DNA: TGTGCCAGTAGTATTCCTCCGGGACAGTCAAACATTCAGTACTTC.

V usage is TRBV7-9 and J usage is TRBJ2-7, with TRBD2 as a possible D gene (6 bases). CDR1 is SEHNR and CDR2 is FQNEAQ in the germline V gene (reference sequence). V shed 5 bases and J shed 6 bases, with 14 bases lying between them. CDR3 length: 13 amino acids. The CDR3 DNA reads TGTGCCAGCAGCCACCCCACGGGGGTCGAGCAGTACTTC. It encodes CASSHPTGVEQYF.

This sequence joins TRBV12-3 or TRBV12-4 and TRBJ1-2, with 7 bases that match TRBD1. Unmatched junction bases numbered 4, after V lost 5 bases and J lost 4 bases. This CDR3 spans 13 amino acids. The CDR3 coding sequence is TGTGCCAGCAGTCAGGGGGAGCTCTATGGCTACACCTTC. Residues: CASSQGELYGYTF.

CDR3 bases: TGTGCCAGCCGCCGGGACAGCAGCACAGATACGCAGTATTTT. This encodes CASRRDSSTDTQYF. The chain employs TRBV27 and TRBJ2-3; 7 bases are a match to TRBD1. V was pared by 8 bases and J by 0 bases, with 5 bases of the junction left unmatched. CDR3 length equals 14 residues. Germline CDR1 and CDR2: MNHEY and SMNVEV (reference sequence).

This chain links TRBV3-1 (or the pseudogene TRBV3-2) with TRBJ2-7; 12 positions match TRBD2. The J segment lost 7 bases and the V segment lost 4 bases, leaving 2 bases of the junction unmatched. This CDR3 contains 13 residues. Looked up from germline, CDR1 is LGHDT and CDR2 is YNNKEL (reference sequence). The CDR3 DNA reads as TGTGCCAGCAGCCGACTAGCGGGGGCTGAGCAGTACTTC. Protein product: CASSRLAGAEQYF.

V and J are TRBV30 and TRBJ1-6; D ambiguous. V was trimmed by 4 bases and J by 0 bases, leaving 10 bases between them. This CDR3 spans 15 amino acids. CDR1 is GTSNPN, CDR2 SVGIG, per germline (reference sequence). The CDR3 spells CAWTTESSYNSPLHF. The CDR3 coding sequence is TGTGCCTGGACCACGGAGAGCTCCTATAATTCACCCCTCCACTTT.

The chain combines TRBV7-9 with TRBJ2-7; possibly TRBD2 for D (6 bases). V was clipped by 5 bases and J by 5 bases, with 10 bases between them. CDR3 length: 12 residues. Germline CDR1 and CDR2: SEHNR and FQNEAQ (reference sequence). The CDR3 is CASSETSHEQYF. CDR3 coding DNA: TGTGCCAGCAGCGAAACTAGCCACGAGCAGTACTTC.

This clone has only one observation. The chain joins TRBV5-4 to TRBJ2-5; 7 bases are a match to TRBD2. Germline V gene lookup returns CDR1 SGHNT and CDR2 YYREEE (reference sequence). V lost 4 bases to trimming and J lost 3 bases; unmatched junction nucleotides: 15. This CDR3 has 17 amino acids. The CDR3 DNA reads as TGTGCCAGCAGCGACGATGGGGGGAGGGGAAGAGAAGAGACCCAGTACTTC. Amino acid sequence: CASSDDGGRGREETQYF. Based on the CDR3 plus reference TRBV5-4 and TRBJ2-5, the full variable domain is ETGVTQSPTHLIKTRGQQVTLRCSSQSGHNTVSWYQQALGQGPQFIFQYYREEENGRGNFPPRFSGLQFPNYSSELNVNALELDDSALYLCASSDDGGRGREETQYFGPGTRLLVL.

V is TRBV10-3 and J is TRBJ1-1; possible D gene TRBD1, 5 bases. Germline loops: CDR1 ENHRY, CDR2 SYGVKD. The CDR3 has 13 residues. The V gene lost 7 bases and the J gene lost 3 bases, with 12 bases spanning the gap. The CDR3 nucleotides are TGTGCCATCATGAGGAAAGGGGACACTGAAGCTTTCTTT. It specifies CAIMRKGDTEAFF.

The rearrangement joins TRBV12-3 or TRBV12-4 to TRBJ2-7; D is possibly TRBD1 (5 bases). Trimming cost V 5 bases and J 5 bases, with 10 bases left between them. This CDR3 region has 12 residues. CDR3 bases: TGTGCCAGCAGTCCGGACACCCACGAGCAGTACTTC. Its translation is CASSPDTHEQYF.

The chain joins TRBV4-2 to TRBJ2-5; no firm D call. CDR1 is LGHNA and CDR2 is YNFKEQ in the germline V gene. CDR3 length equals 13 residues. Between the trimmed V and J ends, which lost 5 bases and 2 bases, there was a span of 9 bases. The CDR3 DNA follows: TGTGCCAGCAGCAGCGACGCACAAGAGACCCAGTACTTC. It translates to CASSSDAQETQYF.

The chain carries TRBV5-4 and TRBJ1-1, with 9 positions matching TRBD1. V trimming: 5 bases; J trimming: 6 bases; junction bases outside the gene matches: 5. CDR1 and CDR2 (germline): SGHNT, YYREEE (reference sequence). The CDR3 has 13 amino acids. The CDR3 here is CASRPQGASEAFF. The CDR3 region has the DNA TGTGCCAGCAGACCACAGGGGGCGTCTGAAGCTTTCTTT.

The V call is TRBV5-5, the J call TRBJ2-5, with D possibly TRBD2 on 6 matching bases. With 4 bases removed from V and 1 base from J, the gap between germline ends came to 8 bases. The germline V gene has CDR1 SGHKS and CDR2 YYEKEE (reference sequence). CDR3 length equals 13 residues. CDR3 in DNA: TGTGCCAGCAGCCGGGACTTCCAAGAGACCCAGTACTTC. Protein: CASSRDFQETQYF.

The CDR3 nucleotides read TGTGCCTGGAGTAATACAGGGTACGAGCAGTACTTC. Encoded protein: CAWSNTGYEQYF. The V and J genes are TRBV30 and TRBJ2-7; maybe TRBD1 (6 bases). Deletions cut 2 bases from V and 4 bases from J, with 9 bases between. The CDR3 loop spans 12 amino acids. The germline V gene encodes CDR1 GTSNPN and CDR2 SVGIG (reference sequence). The full variable domain, rest sourced from reference TRBV30 and TRBJ2-7, is SQTIHQWPATLVQPVGSPLSLECTVEGTSNPNLYWYRQAAGRGLQLLFYSVGIGQISSEVPQNLSASRPQDRQFILSSKKLLLSDSGFYLCAWSNTGYEQYFGPGTRLTVT.

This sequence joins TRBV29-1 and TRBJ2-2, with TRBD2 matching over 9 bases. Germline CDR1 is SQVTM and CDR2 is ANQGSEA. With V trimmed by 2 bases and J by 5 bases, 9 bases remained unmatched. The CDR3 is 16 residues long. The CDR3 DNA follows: TGCAGCGTTGAAAGAAGGCGGGGGGGCCGTACCGGGGAGCTGTTTTTT. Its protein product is CSVERRRGGRTGELFF.

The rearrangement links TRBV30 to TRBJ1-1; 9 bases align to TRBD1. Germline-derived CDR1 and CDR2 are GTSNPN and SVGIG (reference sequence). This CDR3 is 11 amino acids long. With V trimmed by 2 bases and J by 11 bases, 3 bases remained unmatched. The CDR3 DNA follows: TGTGCCTGGAGTCCGGACAGGGGTGCTTTCTTT. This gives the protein CAWSPDRGAFF.

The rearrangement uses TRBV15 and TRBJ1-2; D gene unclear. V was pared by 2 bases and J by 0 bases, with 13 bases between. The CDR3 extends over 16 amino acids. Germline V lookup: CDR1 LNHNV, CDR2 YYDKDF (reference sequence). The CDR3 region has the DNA TGTGCCACCAGCAGACCTCTGGCGGCCCCTAACTATGGCTACACCTTC. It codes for CATSRPLAAPNYGYTF. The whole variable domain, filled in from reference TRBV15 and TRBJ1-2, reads DAMVIQNPRYQVTQFGKPVTLSCSQTLNHNVMYWYQQKSSQAPKLLFHYYDKDFNNEADTPDNFQSRRPNTSFCFLDIRSPGLGDTAMYLCATSRPLAAPNYGYTFGSGTRLTVV.

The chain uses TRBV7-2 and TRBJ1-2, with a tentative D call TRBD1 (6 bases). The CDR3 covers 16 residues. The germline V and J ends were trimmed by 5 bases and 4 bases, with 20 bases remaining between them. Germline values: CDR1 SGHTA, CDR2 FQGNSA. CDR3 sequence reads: CASSEEGQISRYGYTF. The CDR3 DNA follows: TGTGCCAGCAGCGAAGAAGGACAGATCTCCCGCTATGGCTACACCTTC.

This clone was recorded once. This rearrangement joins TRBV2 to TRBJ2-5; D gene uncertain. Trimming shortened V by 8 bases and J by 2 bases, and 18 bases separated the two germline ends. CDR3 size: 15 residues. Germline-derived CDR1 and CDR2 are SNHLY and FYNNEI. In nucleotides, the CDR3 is TGTGCCAGCCGTTTTTCGACTGCCCCTCAAGAGACCCAGTACTTC. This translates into CASRFSTAPQETQYF.

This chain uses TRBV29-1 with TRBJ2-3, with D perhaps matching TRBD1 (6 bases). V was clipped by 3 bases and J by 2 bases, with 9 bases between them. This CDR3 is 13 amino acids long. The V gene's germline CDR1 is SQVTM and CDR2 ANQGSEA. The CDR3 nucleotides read TGCAGCGTTGATCAGGGGCACACAGATACGCAGTATTTT. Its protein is CSVDQGHTDTQYF.

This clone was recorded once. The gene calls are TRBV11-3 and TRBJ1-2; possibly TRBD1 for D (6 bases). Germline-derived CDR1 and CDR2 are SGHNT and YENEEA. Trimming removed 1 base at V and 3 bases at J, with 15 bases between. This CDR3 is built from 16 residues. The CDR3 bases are TGTGCCAGCAGCTTAGCTGTAGGGGGAATGGACTATGGCTACACCTTC. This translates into CASSLAVGGMDYGYTF.

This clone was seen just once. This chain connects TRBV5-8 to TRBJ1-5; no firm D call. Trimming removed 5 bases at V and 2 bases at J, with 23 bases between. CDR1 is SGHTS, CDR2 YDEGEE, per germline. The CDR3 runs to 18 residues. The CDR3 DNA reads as TGTGCCAGCAGTCTAAGATCCCGGTTCCCGGGTGGCAATCAGCCCCAGCATTTT. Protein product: CASSLRSRFPGGNQPQHF. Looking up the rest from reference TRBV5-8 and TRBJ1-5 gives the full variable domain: EAGVTQSPTHLIKTRGQQATLRCSPISGHTSVYWYQQALGLGLQFLLWYDEGEERNRGNFPPRFSGRQFPNYSSELNVNALELEDSALYLCASSLRSRFPGGNQPQHFGDGTRLSIL.

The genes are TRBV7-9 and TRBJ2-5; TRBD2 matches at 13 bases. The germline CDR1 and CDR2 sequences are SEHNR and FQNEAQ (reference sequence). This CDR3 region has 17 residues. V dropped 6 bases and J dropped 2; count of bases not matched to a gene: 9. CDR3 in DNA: TGTGCCAGCAGTACTACCAAGACTAGCGGGGGGCAAGAGACCCAGTACTTC. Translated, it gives CASSTTKTSGGQETQYF.

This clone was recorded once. Here the CDR3 DNA reads TGTGCCAGCAGCTCTTTTAGCGGGGGCAAAAACATTCAGTACTTC. Its translation: CASSSFSGGKNIQYF. The V and J genes are TRBV2 and TRBJ2-4; 9 bases match TRBD2. The V gene end was trimmed by 6 bases and the J gene end by 3 bases; junction bases not matched to a gene: 6. Germline CDR1 SNHLY, CDR2 FYNNEI. The CDR3 is 15 residues long.

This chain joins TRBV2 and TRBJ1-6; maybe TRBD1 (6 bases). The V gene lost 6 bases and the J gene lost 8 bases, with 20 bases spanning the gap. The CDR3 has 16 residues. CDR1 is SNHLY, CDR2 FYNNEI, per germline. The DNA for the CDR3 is TGTGCCAGCAGCAATGACAGGCGAGACCGTTATTCACCCCTCCACTTT. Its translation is CASSNDRRDRYSPLHF.